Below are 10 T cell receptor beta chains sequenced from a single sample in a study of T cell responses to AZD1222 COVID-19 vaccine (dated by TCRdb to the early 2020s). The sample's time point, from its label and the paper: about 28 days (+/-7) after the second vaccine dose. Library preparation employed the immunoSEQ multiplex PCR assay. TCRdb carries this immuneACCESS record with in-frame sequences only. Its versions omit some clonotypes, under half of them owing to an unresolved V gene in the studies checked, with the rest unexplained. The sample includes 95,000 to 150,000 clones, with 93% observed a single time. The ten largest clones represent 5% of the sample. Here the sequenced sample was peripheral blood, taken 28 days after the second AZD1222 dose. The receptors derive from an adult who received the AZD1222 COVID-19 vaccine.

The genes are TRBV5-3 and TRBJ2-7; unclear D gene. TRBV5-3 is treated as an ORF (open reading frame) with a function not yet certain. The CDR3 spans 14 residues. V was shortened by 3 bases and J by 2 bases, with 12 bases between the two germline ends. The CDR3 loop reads CARSSLAETYEQYF. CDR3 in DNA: TGTGCCAGAAGCTCCCTCGCGGAGACCTACGAGCAGTACTTC.

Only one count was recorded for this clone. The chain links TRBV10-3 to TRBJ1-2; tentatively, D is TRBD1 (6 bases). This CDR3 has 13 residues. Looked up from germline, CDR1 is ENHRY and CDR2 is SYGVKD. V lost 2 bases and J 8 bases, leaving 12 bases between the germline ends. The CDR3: CAISEDRMGGYTF. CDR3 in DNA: TGTGCCATCAGTGAGGACAGGATGGGCGGCTACACCTTC.

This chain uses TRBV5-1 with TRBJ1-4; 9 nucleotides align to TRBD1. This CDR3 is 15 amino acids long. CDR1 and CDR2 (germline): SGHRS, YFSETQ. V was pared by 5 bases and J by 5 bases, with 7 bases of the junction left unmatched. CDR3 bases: TGCGCCAGCAGTTCAGCCGGGACAGGGAATGAAAAACTGTTTTTT. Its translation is CASSSAGTGNEKLFF.

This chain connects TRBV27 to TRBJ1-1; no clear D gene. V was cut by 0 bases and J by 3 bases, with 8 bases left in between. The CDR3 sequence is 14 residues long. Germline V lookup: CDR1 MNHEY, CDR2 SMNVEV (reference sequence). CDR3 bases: TGTGCCAGCAGTTTATCGAGCCGGTACACTGAAGCTTTCTTT. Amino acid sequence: CASSLSSRYTEAFF.

The CDR3 sequence: CASSLETATNEKLFF. CDR3 in DNA: TGTGCCAGCAGCCTAGAGACAGCAACTAATGAAAAACTGTTTTTT. The chain recombines TRBV25-1 with TRBJ1-4; D may be TRBD1 (5 bases). The CDR3 extends over 15 amino acids. Trimming removed 6 bases from V and 0 bases from J, with 11 bases in between. Germline CDR1 reads MGHDK; CDR2 reads SYGVNS.

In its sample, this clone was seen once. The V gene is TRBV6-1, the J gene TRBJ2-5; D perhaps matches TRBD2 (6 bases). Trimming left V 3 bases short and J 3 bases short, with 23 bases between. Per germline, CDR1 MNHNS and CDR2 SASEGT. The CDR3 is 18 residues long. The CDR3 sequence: CASSDKVGGWGREETQYF. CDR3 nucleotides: TGTGCCAGCAGTGATAAAGTAGGAGGGTGGGGCCGCGAAGAGACCCAGTACTTC.

The CDR3 sequence is CASSWDRAIHYEQYF. CDR3 in DNA: TGTGCCAGCAGCTGGGACAGGGCCATCCACTACGAGCAGTACTTC. This sequence joins TRBV11-2 and TRBJ2-7; the match to TRBD1 covers 9 bases. The CDR3 covers 15 residues. Losses at the gene ends were 4 bases for V and 3 bases for J; bases not matched to a gene: 7. Germline loops: CDR1 SGHAT, CDR2 FQNNGV. The full variable domain, with the rest looked up from reference TRBV11-2 and TRBJ2-7, is EAGVAQSPRYKIIEKRQSVAFWCNPISGHATLYWYQQILGQGPKLLIQFQNNGVVDDSQLPKDRFSAERLKGVDSTLKIQPAKLEDSAVYLCASSWDRAIHYEQYFGPGTRLTVT.

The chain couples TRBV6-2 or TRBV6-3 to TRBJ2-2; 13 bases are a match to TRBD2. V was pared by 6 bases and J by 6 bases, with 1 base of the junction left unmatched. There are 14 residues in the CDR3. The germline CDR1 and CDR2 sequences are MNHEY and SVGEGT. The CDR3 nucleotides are TGTGCCAGCAGCGGACTAGCGGGAGCCGGGGAGCTGTTTTTT. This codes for CASSGLAGAGELFF.

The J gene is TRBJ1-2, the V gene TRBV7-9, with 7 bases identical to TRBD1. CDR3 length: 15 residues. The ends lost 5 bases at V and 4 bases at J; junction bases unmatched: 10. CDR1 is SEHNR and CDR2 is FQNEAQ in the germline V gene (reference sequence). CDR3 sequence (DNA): TGTGCCAGCAGCCACGCGGGACAGACCATCTATGGCTACACCTTC. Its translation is CASSHAGQTIYGYTF.

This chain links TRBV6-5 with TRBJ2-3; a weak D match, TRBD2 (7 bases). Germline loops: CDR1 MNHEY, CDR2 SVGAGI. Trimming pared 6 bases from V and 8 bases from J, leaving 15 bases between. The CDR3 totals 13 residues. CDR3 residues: CASRGGGSITQYF. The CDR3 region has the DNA TGTGCCAGCAGGGGGGGCGGGAGTATTACGCAGTATTTT.